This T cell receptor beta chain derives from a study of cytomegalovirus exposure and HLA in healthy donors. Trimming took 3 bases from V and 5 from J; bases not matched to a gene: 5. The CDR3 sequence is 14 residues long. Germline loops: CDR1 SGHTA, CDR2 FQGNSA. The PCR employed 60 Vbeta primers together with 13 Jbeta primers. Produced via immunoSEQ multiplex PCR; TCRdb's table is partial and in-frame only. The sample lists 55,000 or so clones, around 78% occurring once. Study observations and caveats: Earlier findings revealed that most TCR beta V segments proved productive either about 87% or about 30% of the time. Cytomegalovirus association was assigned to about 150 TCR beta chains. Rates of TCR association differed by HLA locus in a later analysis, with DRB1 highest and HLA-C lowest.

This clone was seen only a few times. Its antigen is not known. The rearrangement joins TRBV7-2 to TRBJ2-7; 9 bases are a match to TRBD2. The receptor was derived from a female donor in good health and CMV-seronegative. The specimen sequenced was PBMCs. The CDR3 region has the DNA TGTGCCAGCAGCTTCGGACTAGCGCTAGACGAGCAGTACTTC. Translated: CASSFGLALDEQYF.